This TCR beta chain is from a study of technical replicates of blood from several donors. CDR1 MGHRA and CDR2 YSYEKL come from the germline V gene. CDR3 size: 12 residues. The V gene lost 1 base and the J gene lost 5 bases, with 3 bases spanning the gap. Assay: immunoSEQ multiplex PCR; the TCRdb copy retains only in-frame clones and omits some. The table includes around 67,000 clones, approximately 92% detected once. The receptor was isolated from a human donor in good health. The source material was T cells isolated from PBMCs. The rearrangement uses TRBV4-1 and TRBJ2-1; no reliable D call. The DNA of the CDR3 is TGCGCCAGCAGCCAAGTAAACAATGAGCAGTTCTTC. Its translation: CASSQVNNEQFF.